What follows are 2 T cell receptor beta chains derived from one specimen sequenced in a study of tumor-infiltrating lymphocytes in primary liver carcinoma (TCRdb year 2017). TCRdb shows the sequencer as Illumina HiSeq 2500. Using a constant-region primer and ProtoScript II reverse transcriptase, TCRbeta-specific cDNA was reverse-transcribed from about 0.45 ug total RNA. The TCRbeta libraries were prepared through three rounds of nested multiplex PCR following a slightly modified ARM-PCR procedure. Multiplex TRBV1-TRBV30 forward primers and a Cbeta reverse primer were used in the first two PCR rounds, each of which was run for roughly 10 cycles. TCRdb reprocessing: public reads trimmed at Q25 with fastp, clones called with MiXCR, in-frame beta chains kept. Here each entry gathers all rows of one CDR3 protein and keeps the most common genes and DNA. Here the sample has fewer than 250,000 distinct CDR3 sequences; around four fifths occur a single time. The ten largest account for less than 20% of the sample.

Without any cell sorting, total RNA and DNA were co-extracted from about 21-30 mg of bulk tissue using the AllPrep DNA/RNA mini kit. Sequenced sample: tumor tissue from primary liver carcinoma. Source of these receptors: a man aged 40-49 years with primary liver carcinoma and hepatitis B virus infection.

Of note for this clonotype: One end of the junction varies from germline; a read error may be responsible. The V gene is TRBV6-1, the J gene TRBJ2-7; unclear D gene. Germline V lookup: CDR1 MNHNS, CDR2 SASEGT. CDR3 size: 15 residues. The CDR3 sequence is CASNYSSAAPYEQYF. CDR3 nucleotides: TGTGCCAGCAATTACTCGTCGGCGGCTCCCTATGAGCAATATTTC.

This clonotype was picked up one time. A junction boundary mismatches the germline segment, possibly from a read error. V is TRBV5-6 and J is TRBJ2-7, with D perhaps matching TRBD1 or TRBD2 (5 bases each). The CDR3 totals 13 residues. Germline lookup yields CDR1 SGHDT and CDR2 YYEEEE. The CDR3 protein is CASNLFRVGEQYF. DNA of the CDR3: TGTGCCAGCAACTTGTTCAGGGTGGGGGAACAGTACTTC.